The rows below give T cell receptor beta chains drawn from one sample of a study of neurological immune-mediated disorders. TCRdb reprocessed the 5' RACE reads with MiXCR, giving one entry per CDR3 protein. The table records some 30,000 distinct CDR3 sequences, 10% to 15% of them present only once. Sequenced sample: PBMCs. Every receptor here comes from a middle-aged woman in good health. The CDR3 runs from the conserved cysteine through the conserved F or W. A D gene is named only where the DNA matches it firmly. Expanded clones get a size class; other rows say once, few or many, or leave the size out.

J: TRBJ1-5
V: TRBV9
size: many
D: NA
CDR3: CASSVDLGVNQPQHF
DNA: TGTGCCAGCAGCGTGGATCTGGGGGTCAATCAGCCCCAGCATTTT

J: TRBJ1-1
V: TRBV6-2/TRBV6-3
size: many
D: NA
CDR3: CASSFTMETRDNMNTEAFF
DNA: TGTGCCAGCAGTTTCACGATGGAGACCCGAGATAACATGAACACTGAAGCTTTCTTT

J: TRBJ2-7
V: TRBV5-1
size: many
D: NA
CDR3: CASSSINGDEQYF
DNA: TGCGCCAGCAGCTCGATAAACGGGGATGAGCAGTACTTC

J: TRBJ2-2
V: TRBV6-2/TRBV6-3
size: medium-sized
D: TRBD2
CDR3: CASSASGETGELFF
DNA: TGTGCCAGCAGTGCTAGCGGGGAGACCGGGGAGCTGTTTTTT

J: TRBJ2-3
V: TRBV7-9
size: many
D: NA
CDR3: CASSLVGRTDTQYF
DNA: TGTGCCAGCAGCTTAGTCGGGCGCACAGATACGCAGTATTTT

J: TRBJ2-7
V: TRBV14
size: few
D: NA
CDR3: CASSQEISPGYSYEQYF
DNA: TGTGCCAGCAGCCAAGAGATCAGCCCAGGCTACTCCTACGAGCAGTACTTC

J: TRBJ1-4
V: TRBV3-1
size: many
D: NA
CDR3: CASSLRRGEKLFF
DNA: TGTGCCAGCAGCCTCCGGAGGGGAGAAAAACTGTTTTTT

J: TRBJ2-1
V: TRBV10-3
size: many
D: NA
CDR3: CAISELSGGAVHNEQFF
DNA: TGTGCCATCAGTGAGCTCTCTGGGGGGGCGGTTCACAATGAGCAGTTCTTC

J: TRBJ2-5
V: TRBV29-1
size: many
D: NA
CDR3: CSVGETQYF
DNA: TGCAGCGTCGGGGAGACCCAGTACTTC

J: TRBJ2-7
V: TRBV5-1
size: many
D: NA
CDR3: CASSFRRGSGEQYF
DNA: TGCGCCAGCAGCTTCCGGCGGGGATCAGGCGAGCAGTACTTC

J: TRBJ2-7
V: TRBV29-1
size: medium-sized
D: NA
CDR3: CSVDEGGGYEQYF
DNA: TGCAGCGTTGATGAAGGCGGCGGCTACGAGCAGTACTTC

J: TRBJ2-3
V: TRBV13
size: NA
D: NA
CDR3: CASSFEGVLITDTQYF
DNA: TGTGCCAGCAGCTTCGAAGGGGTCTTGATCACAGATACGCAGTATTTT

J: TRBJ2-7
V: TRBV3-1
size: many
D: NA
CDR3: CASSQIADSSYEQYF
DNA: TGTGCCAGCAGCCAGATAGCGGACTCCTCCTACGAGCAGTACTTC

J: TRBJ2-1
V: TRBV7-2
size: medium-sized
D: NA
CDR3: CASSLDTFYNEQFF
DNA: TGTGCCAGCAGCTTAGACACTTTCTACAATGAGCAGTTCTTC

J: TRBJ2-1
V: TRBV20-1
size: many
D: NA
CDR3: CSASPGNEQFF
DNA: TGCAGTGCTAGCCCTGGTAATGAGCAGTTCTTC

J: TRBJ2-7
V: TRBV20-1
size: many
D: NA
CDR3: CSAPQRDGYSSYEQYF
DNA: TGCAGTGCCCCCCAAAGGGACGGCTACAGCTCCTACGAGCAGTACTTC

J: TRBJ2-1
V: TRBV5-1
size: many
D: NA
CDR3: CASRIPGEDNEQFF
DNA: TGCGCCAGCCGAATTCCGGGAGAGGACAATGAGCAGTTCTTC

J: TRBJ1-2
V: TRBV29-1
size: many
D: NA
CDR3: CSVDTRSGRVNYGYTF
DNA: TGCAGCGTTGATACGCGATCAGGCAGGGTTAACTATGGCTACACCTTC

J: TRBJ1-2
V: TRBV12-3/TRBV12-4
size: many
D: NA
CDR3: CATTRAGILSPYGYTF
DNA: TGTGCCACCACTAGGGCAGGGATACTCTCGCCCTATGGCTACACCTTC

J: TRBJ2-4
V: TRBV5-1
size: many
D: NA
CDR3: CASSLADNRAKNIQYF
DNA: TGCGCCAGCAGCTTGGCCGACAACAGAGCCAAAAACATTCAGTACTTC

J: TRBJ2-2
V: TRBV12-3/TRBV12-4
size: many
D: NA
CDR3: CASTPPGTGELFF
DNA: TGTGCCAGCACCCCACCAGGGACCGGGGAGCTGTTTTTT

J: TRBJ2-3
V: TRBV7-2
size: many
D: NA
CDR3: CASNLVEGGQYF
DNA: TGTGCCAGCAACTTAGTCGAGGGGGGGCAGTATTTT